This T cell receptor beta chain was obtained from a study of T-cell memory formation after mild COVID-19. TCRdb recomputed calls from the 5' RACE reads with MiXCR, one row per CDR3 protein. The sample includes 260,000 or so distinct CDR3 sequences, 16% of them seen just once. Trimming cost V 3 bases and J 5 bases; bases outside gene matches: 1. Germline V gives CDR1 MGHDK, CDR2 SYGVNS. The CDR3 has 14 amino acids. This chain joins TRBV25-1 and TRBJ2-4; TRBD1 matches at 10 bases. The sample taken for sequencing was PBMCs or a T cell subset sorted from them (not recorded which). This clonotype originated in a man younger than 30 who had mild COVID-19 (a few samples of this study predate the infection). Cell type and time point are not known. This CDR3 reads CASSDGQGENIQYF. CDR3 nucleotide sequence: TGTGCCAGCAGTGATGGACAGGGGGAAAACATTCAGTACTTC.